These 22 T cell receptor beta chains were all obtained from the same sample, sequenced in a study of blood T cells in healthy people across ages. Primers used in a second PCR of roughly 6 to 12 cycles were a sample-barcoded 5' primer and a J-beta primer mix. TCRdb itself ran the 5' RACE reads through MiXCR, one entry per CDR3 protein. The sample comprises over 950,000 distinct CDR3 sequences, just over 50% of which are singletons, and around a fifth rests with the top ten. Sequencing was done on a sample of blood. These receptors came from a woman aged 60-75 years in good health.

This rearrangement joins TRBV6-1 to TRBJ1-2, with D unresolved. The CDR3 runs to 18 residues. The germline V gene encodes CDR1 MNHNS and CDR2 SASEGT. The V end was cut by 6 bases, the J end by 1 base, with 24 bases between. CDR3 in amino acids: CASSIFGEGGQRNYGYTF. CDR3 nucleotides: TGTGCCAGCAGCATTTTCGGGGAAGGCGGGCAGCGTAACTATGGCTACACCTTC.

The chain joins TRBV7-2 to TRBJ1-5; D gene uncertain. CDR1 is SGHTA, CDR2 FQGNSA, per germline. This CDR3 has 13 residues. V was trimmed by 5 bases and J by 11 bases, leaving 16 bases between them. This CDR3 reads CASSPAEGTAQHF. The CDR3 DNA reads as TGTGCCAGCAGCCCAGCCGAGGGTACGGCCCAGCATTTT. Complete variable domain (other parts from reference TRBV7-2 and TRBJ1-5): GAGVSQSPSNKVTEKGKDVELRCDPISGHTALYWYRQSLGQGLEFLIYFQGNSAPDKSGLPSDRFSAERTGGSVSTLTIQRTQQEDSAVYLCASSPAEGTAQHFGDGTRLSIL.

The chain employs TRBV7-8 and TRBJ2-6; TRBD1 aligns across 7 bases. Trimming removed 7 bases from V and 3 bases from J; junction bases left unmatched: 15. CDR1 is SGHVS and CDR2 is FQNEAQ in the germline V gene. The CDR3 contains 18 residues. The CDR3 DNA follows: TGTGCCAGCATCTCCCCGGACAGGCTCAAATTTGGGGCCAACGTCCTGACTTTC. This translates into CASISPDRLKFGANVLTF. Full variable domain (rest looked up from reference TRBV7-8 and TRBJ2-6): GAGVSQSPRYKVAKRGQDVALRCDPISGHVSLFWYQQALGQGPEFLTYFQNEAQLDKSGLPSDRFFAERPEGSVSTLKIQRTQQEDSAVYLCASISPDRLKFGANVLTFGAGSRLTVL.

This clonotype was seen a handful of times. The chain links TRBV12-3 or TRBV12-4 to TRBJ2-4; 7 positions match TRBD2. The CDR3 is 15 residues long. The V and J ends lost 4 bases and 0 bases, in that order; junction bases with no gene match: 3. This CDR3 is CASSSPSGAKNIQYF. DNA for the CDR3: TGTGCCAGCAGTTCCCCTAGCGGAGCCAAAAACATTCAGTACTTC.

The J gene is TRBJ2-1, the V gene TRBV19, with D maybe TRBD1 (5 bases). CDR3 size: 15 residues. Per germline, CDR1 LNHDA and CDR2 SQIVND (reference sequence). V lost 7 bases to trimming and J lost 0 bases, with 13 bases between them. CDR3 coding DNA: TGTGCCAGTATAGGCGGAGACAGCTCCTACAATGAGCAGTTCTTC. Translation: CASIGGDSSYNEQFF.

The genes are TRBV4-1 and TRBJ2-1; 11 positions match TRBD2. V lost 4 bases to trimming and J lost 13 bases; unmatched junction nucleotides: 9. Germline-derived CDR1 and CDR2 are MGHRA and YSYEKL. There are 14 residues in the CDR3. The CDR3 region has the DNA TGCGCCAGCAGCCTACTAGCGGGAGTGGAGACCCAGTTCTTC. Protein sequence: CASSLLAGVETQFF.

The rearrangement links TRBV18 to TRBJ1-2, with TRBD1 matching 10 bases. The J segment lost 5 bases and the V segment lost 3 bases, leaving 9 bases of the junction unmatched. The CDR3 loop spans 16 amino acids. Germline CDR1 is KGHSH and CDR2 is LQKENI. CDR3 sequence reads: CASSPLDRQGAYGYTF. For the CDR3, the DNA is TGTGCCAGCTCACCCCTCGACCGACAGGGGGCTTATGGCTACACCTTC.

This chain connects TRBV11-2 to TRBJ1-1; D might be TRBD1 (5 bases). The V gene's germline CDR1 is SGHAT and CDR2 FQNNGV. Trimming shortened V by 1 base and J by 8 bases, and 14 bases separated the two germline ends. The CDR3 is 14 residues long. The CDR3 spells CASSLGDLRSEAFF. The DNA for the CDR3 is TGTGCCAGCAGCTTAGGGGACCTCCGCTCCGAAGCTTTCTTT.

The V gene is TRBV20-1, the J gene TRBJ2-1; 9 bases agree with TRBD2. Losses at the gene ends were 5 bases for V and 3 bases for J; bases not matched to a gene: 5. This CDR3 has 14 residues. The germline V gene has CDR1 DFQATT and CDR2 SNEGSKA (reference sequence). In nucleotides, the CDR3 is TGCAGTGCTGCCCTAGCGGGACTCTACAATGAGCAGTTCTTC. As protein: CSAALAGLYNEQFF.

The V and J genes are TRBV7-6 and TRBJ2-1; D ambiguous. This CDR3 contains 13 residues. Between the trimmed V and J ends, which lost 1 base and 7 bases, there was a span of 8 bases. The germline V gene encodes CDR1 SGHVS and CDR2 FNYEAQ. In DNA, the CDR3 is TGTGCCAGCAGCTTAGGCCTAGAAAATGAGCAGTTCTTC. Translating gives CASSLGLENEQFF.

This rearrangement joins TRBV18 to TRBJ2-1; D not resolved. The CDR3 contains 14 residues. Germline V CDR1 and CDR2: KGHSH, LQKENI. V lost 1 base and J 7 bases, leaving 11 bases between the germline ends. For the CDR3, the DNA is TGTGCCAGCTCACCACAGGGAACGAGGAATGAGCAGTTCTTC. Its translation: CASSPQGTRNEQFF.

V is TRBV9 and J is TRBJ1-6; D call uncertain. CDR1 SGDLS and CDR2 YYNGEE come from the germline V gene. Trimming pared 0 bases from V and 6 bases from J, leaving 4 bases between. The CDR3 runs 13 residues. This CDR3 is CASSVGINSPLHF. The CDR3 nucleotides read TGTGCCAGCAGCGTAGGGATTAATTCACCCCTCCACTTT.

The chain has TRBV6-1 and TRBJ1-5; D not resolved. Trimming pared 7 bases from V and 2 bases from J, leaving 9 bases between. Germline values: CDR1 MNHNS, CDR2 SASEGT. The CDR3 consists of 13 residues. Here the CDR3 reads CASNGVGNQPQHF. CDR3 in DNA: TGTGCCAGCAATGGAGTCGGCAATCAGCCCCAGCATTTT.

CDR3 in DNA: TGTGCCAGCAGTATACAGGCTAATCAGCCCCAGCATTTT. It yields the protein CASSIQANQPQHF. The V gene is TRBV7-6, the J gene TRBJ1-5; tentatively, D is TRBD1 (5 bases). Trimming took off 6 bases at V and 4 bases at J, with 10 bases between the two ends. The CDR3 is 13 residues long. Germline lookup yields CDR1 SGHVS and CDR2 FNYEAQ.

Turning to this clonotype: This may come from a read error, since a much larger clone is one base off. The chain couples TRBV4-1 to TRBJ2-3; maybe TRBD1 (5 bases). Germline loops: CDR1 MGHRA, CDR2 YSYEKL. The CDR3 loop spans 16 amino acids. The CDR3 here is CASSQDGVGPTYTQYF. CDR3 coding DNA: TGCGCCAGCAGCCAAGATGGGGTGGGGCCCACATATACGCAGTATTTT.

This clonotype turned up a few times. This chain connects TRBV18 to TRBJ2-7, with D unresolved. The germline V gene encodes CDR1 KGHSH and CDR2 LQKENI. This CDR3 spans 14 amino acids. With 1 base removed from V and 0 bases from J, the gap between germline ends came to 7 bases. The CDR3, as DNA: TGTGCCAGCTCACCACTGGCAAACTCCTACGAGCAGTACTTC. It yields the protein CASSPLANSYEQYF.

The J gene is TRBJ2-2, the V gene TRBV20-1; 7 bases match TRBD2. Germline lookup yields CDR1 DFQATT and CDR2 SNEGSKA (reference sequence). J was trimmed by 7 bases and V by 3 bases; bases with no gene match: 8. This CDR3 comprises 14 residues. The CDR3 loop is CSARVGGRVGELFF. The CDR3 nucleotides read TGCAGTGCTAGGGTCGGGGGGAGAGTCGGGGAGCTGTTTTTT.

The chain joins TRBV7-9 to TRBJ2-6; 8 bases map to TRBD1. This CDR3 has 18 residues. Germline values: CDR1 SEHNR, CDR2 FQNEAQ (reference sequence). J was trimmed by 1 base and V by 4 bases; bases with no gene match: 9. CDR3 amino acids: CASSSATGATSGANVLTF. The CDR3 nucleotides read TGTGCCAGCAGCTCTGCGACAGGGGCCACTTCTGGGGCCAACGTCCTGACTTTC.

This clonotype came up a few times. The chain uses TRBV6-2 or TRBV6-3 and TRBJ2-7, with 12 nucleotides matching TRBD2. The J segment lost 7 bases and the V segment lost 5 bases, leaving 9 bases of the junction unmatched. The CDR3 is 15 residues long. Germline CDR1 MNHEY, CDR2 SVGEGT. CDR3 sequence reads: CASSRRLAGADEQYF. CDR3 DNA: TGTGCCAGCAGTCGTCGACTAGCGGGAGCTGATGAGCAGTACTTC.

V is TRBV5-6 and J is TRBJ2-3, with 10 nucleotides matching TRBD2. Trimming cost V 3 bases and J 5 bases; bases outside gene matches: 3. CDR3 length: 14 residues. Germline V gives CDR1 SGHDT, CDR2 YYEEEE. In DNA form, the CDR3 reads TGTGCCAGCAGCTACCGGACTAGCGGAGATACGCAGTATTTT. It encodes CASSYRTSGDTQYF.

The chain has TRBV20-1 and TRBJ2-1; 13 nucleotides match TRBD2. The CDR3 extends over 16 amino acids. The germline V gene encodes CDR1 DFQATT and CDR2 SNEGSKA (reference sequence). Germline trimming cut 6 bases from V and 8 bases from J; bases unmatched to any gene: 13. This CDR3 is CSATGTSGARFDEQFF. The CDR3 DNA sequence: TGCAGTGCGACAGGGACTAGCGGGGCAAGGTTCGATGAGCAGTTCTTC.

The chain has TRBV4-1 and TRBJ2-7; 7 bases map to TRBD2. Germline values: CDR1 MGHRA, CDR2 YSYEKL. V lost 0 bases and J lost 3; bases outside the gene matches: 5. The CDR3 extends over 15 amino acids. Here the CDR3 reads CASSQDPLAVYEQYF. The CDR3 bases are TGCGCCAGCAGCCAAGATCCTCTAGCGGTCTACGAGCAGTACTTC.